The T cell receptor beta chain described here comes from a study of cytomegalovirus exposure and HLA in healthy donors. Study-wide results and caveats: A missense DCLRE1C variant was associated with V- and J-gene trimming of TCR beta chains in a later analysis, and an independent cohort replicated the association. It was assumed in the presence/absence analyses that sequencing depth was roughly uniform across donors. Overall, roughly 150 TCR beta chains were annotated as cytomegalovirus-associated.

V gave up 4 bases and J gave up 1 base; unmatched junction bases: 2. The CDR3 spans 14 residues. CDR1 and CDR2 from the germline V gene are PRHDT and FYEKMQ (reference sequence). 60 Vbeta and 13 Jbeta primers were used in PCR. Produced via immunoSEQ multiplex PCR; TCRdb's table is partial and in-frame only. The table has around 130,000 clones, roughly four fifths seen once. On this clone: Its matching antigen is unknown.

The sequencing input was PBMCs. This clonotype was sampled from a man aged 30-40 years in good health and CMV-seronegative. The chain joins TRBV13 to TRBJ2-3; 7 bases map to TRBD2. CDR3 DNA: TGTGCCAGCAGCTCCAGCGGGGGCACAGATACGCAGTATTTT. Encoded protein: CASSSSGGTDTQYF.